This T cell receptor (beta chain) was identified during a study of low-dose radiotherapy and immunotherapy resistance in tumors. Study-level background: Dosing for Cohort 2 consisted of 1 Gy per fraction every two weeks, reaching a total of 13 Gy over 26 weeks. Study patients were administered oral aspirin at 300 mg daily for four cycles from cycle 1 day 1.

The CDR3 sequence is 13 residues long. V lost 4 bases to trimming and J lost 4 bases, with 11 bases between them. The germline V gene encodes CDR1 SGHTS and CDR2 YDEGEE. Alpha and beta chains were covered, as first-strand cDNA relied on TRAV- and TRBV-specific primers. TCRs underwent around 18 PCR cycles of amplification with a constant-region primer and V-primer adapter. Amplification of isolated mRNA was accomplished via in vitro transcription. TCRdb reprocessed the reads via MiXCR and lists one record per CDR3 protein. The data contain approximately 30,000 distinct CDR3 sequences, roughly 49% of them singletons. Time point noted: after trial treatment. Documented treatment: LDRT plus nivolumab, ipilimumab, low-dose cyclophosphamide and aspirin (RACIN trial). Donors received nivolumab, ipilimumab, aspirin, low-dose cyclophosphamide and low-dose radiotherapy. In regard to this clonotype: A single base is all that separates this from a far larger clone, so a read error is likely. Likely a read error: the CDR3 ends without its conserved phenylalanine or tryptophan.

The input for sequencing was PBMCs, taken after low-dose radiotherapy plus immunotherapy. The receptor comes from a male donor with gallbladder cancer. J is TRBJ2-5 and V is TRBV5-8; a weak D match, TRBD2 (5 bases). The CDR3 sequence: CASSRGEGETQYS. In DNA form, the CDR3 reads TGTGCCAGCAGCCGCGGAGAGGGAGAGACCCAGTACTCC.